Detailed here is one T cell receptor (beta chain). This clone's antigen is unknown. It has no much larger one-base neighbor in the sample; base qualities were not kept. The instrument given in TCRdb is Illumina HiSeq 2500. Quantitative 5'-RACE with molecular barcodes was the method used to prepare the TCR beta libraries. For the original study's pipeline: Disease-linked TCR variants were identified with a new computational method built on a probabilistic model of VDJ rearrangement. TCRdb applied fastp at Q25 and MiXCR to the public reads, then kept only in-frame beta chains. Rows are unified per CDR3 protein, each entry keeping the most common DNA and genes. The V and J calls here are based on TCRdb, not the publication. The sample table shows around 430,000 distinct CDR3 sequences, and about 15% are seen once. The biggest ten clones account for 0.95% to 1.1% of the sample. The source of the sample is a study of CD8 T cells in ankylosing spondylitis (TCRdb year 2017). At the level of the whole study: The study set out to find disease-linked TCR variants by profiling T cell receptor beta repertoires in ankylosing spondylitis patients and healthy donors. The full study cohort was made up of roughly 25 ankylosing spondylitis patients and 95 to 130 healthy donors. Peripheral blood samples were taken, and synovial fluid was additionally collected from ankylosing spondylitis patients. Broad study findings and their caveats: The disease-linked clones were reported as significantly enriched in matched synovial fluid samples from ankylosing spondylitis patients. Blood from ankylosing spondylitis patients appeared to be characterized by a TCR beta motif made up of 8 or 9 highly homologous amino acid variants. Some motif variants were previously reported in synovial fluid and blood of reactive arthritis patients, suggesting common disease-initiation mechanisms. In peripheral blood, the disease-linked clones were found at relatively low frequencies and had a CD8+ phenotype.

Relative to germline, V is 6 bases shorter and J is 1 base shorter, with 13 bases between their ends. The CDR3 sequence holds 14 residues, the cysteine and phenylalanine included. The DNA shown is the 42-base CDR3, in frame from base 1. Looking up the germline V gene yields CDR1 SGHVS and CDR2 FQNEAQ. The V gene is TRBV7-8 and the J gene is TRBJ2-7; TRBD2 is a possible D gene, resting on 6 matching bases. The clonotype was recovered from a male donor with ankylosing spondylitis. The sequencing sample was made of blood, either unsorted or a sorted T cell fraction (not recorded which). The CDR3 has the sequence CASSLEGISYEQYF. The bases are TGTGCCAGCAGTTTGGAGGGTATTTCCTACGAGCAGTACTTC.